This T cell receptor beta chain was recovered during a study of blood T cell repertoires in COVID-19. The wider study: Material from acute and convalescent COVID-19 was sourced from the United States, Italy and Spain. PBMCs, B-cell-depleted T cells, or T cells were the source of the cDNA or gDNA that made up the material.

The CDR3 has 14 residues. Trimming removed 1 base at V and 3 bases at J, with 10 bases between. Per the germline V gene, CDR1 is LGHDT and CDR2 is YNNKEL (reference sequence). The repertoire was sequenced with immunoSEQ multiplex PCR; TCRdb's copy has only in-frame clones and lacks some. The sample has about 100,000 clones; approximately 80% are singletons. The sequencing sample was made of peripheral blood. The sequence came from a man in his forties or fifties with active or convalescent COVID-19. V usage is TRBV3-1 (or the pseudogene TRBV3-2) and J usage is TRBJ2-7, with D uncertain. In DNA, the CDR3 is TGTGCCAGCAGCCAAGCAGGCGAGTTCTACGAGCAGTACTTC. It yields the protein CASSQAGEFYEQYF.